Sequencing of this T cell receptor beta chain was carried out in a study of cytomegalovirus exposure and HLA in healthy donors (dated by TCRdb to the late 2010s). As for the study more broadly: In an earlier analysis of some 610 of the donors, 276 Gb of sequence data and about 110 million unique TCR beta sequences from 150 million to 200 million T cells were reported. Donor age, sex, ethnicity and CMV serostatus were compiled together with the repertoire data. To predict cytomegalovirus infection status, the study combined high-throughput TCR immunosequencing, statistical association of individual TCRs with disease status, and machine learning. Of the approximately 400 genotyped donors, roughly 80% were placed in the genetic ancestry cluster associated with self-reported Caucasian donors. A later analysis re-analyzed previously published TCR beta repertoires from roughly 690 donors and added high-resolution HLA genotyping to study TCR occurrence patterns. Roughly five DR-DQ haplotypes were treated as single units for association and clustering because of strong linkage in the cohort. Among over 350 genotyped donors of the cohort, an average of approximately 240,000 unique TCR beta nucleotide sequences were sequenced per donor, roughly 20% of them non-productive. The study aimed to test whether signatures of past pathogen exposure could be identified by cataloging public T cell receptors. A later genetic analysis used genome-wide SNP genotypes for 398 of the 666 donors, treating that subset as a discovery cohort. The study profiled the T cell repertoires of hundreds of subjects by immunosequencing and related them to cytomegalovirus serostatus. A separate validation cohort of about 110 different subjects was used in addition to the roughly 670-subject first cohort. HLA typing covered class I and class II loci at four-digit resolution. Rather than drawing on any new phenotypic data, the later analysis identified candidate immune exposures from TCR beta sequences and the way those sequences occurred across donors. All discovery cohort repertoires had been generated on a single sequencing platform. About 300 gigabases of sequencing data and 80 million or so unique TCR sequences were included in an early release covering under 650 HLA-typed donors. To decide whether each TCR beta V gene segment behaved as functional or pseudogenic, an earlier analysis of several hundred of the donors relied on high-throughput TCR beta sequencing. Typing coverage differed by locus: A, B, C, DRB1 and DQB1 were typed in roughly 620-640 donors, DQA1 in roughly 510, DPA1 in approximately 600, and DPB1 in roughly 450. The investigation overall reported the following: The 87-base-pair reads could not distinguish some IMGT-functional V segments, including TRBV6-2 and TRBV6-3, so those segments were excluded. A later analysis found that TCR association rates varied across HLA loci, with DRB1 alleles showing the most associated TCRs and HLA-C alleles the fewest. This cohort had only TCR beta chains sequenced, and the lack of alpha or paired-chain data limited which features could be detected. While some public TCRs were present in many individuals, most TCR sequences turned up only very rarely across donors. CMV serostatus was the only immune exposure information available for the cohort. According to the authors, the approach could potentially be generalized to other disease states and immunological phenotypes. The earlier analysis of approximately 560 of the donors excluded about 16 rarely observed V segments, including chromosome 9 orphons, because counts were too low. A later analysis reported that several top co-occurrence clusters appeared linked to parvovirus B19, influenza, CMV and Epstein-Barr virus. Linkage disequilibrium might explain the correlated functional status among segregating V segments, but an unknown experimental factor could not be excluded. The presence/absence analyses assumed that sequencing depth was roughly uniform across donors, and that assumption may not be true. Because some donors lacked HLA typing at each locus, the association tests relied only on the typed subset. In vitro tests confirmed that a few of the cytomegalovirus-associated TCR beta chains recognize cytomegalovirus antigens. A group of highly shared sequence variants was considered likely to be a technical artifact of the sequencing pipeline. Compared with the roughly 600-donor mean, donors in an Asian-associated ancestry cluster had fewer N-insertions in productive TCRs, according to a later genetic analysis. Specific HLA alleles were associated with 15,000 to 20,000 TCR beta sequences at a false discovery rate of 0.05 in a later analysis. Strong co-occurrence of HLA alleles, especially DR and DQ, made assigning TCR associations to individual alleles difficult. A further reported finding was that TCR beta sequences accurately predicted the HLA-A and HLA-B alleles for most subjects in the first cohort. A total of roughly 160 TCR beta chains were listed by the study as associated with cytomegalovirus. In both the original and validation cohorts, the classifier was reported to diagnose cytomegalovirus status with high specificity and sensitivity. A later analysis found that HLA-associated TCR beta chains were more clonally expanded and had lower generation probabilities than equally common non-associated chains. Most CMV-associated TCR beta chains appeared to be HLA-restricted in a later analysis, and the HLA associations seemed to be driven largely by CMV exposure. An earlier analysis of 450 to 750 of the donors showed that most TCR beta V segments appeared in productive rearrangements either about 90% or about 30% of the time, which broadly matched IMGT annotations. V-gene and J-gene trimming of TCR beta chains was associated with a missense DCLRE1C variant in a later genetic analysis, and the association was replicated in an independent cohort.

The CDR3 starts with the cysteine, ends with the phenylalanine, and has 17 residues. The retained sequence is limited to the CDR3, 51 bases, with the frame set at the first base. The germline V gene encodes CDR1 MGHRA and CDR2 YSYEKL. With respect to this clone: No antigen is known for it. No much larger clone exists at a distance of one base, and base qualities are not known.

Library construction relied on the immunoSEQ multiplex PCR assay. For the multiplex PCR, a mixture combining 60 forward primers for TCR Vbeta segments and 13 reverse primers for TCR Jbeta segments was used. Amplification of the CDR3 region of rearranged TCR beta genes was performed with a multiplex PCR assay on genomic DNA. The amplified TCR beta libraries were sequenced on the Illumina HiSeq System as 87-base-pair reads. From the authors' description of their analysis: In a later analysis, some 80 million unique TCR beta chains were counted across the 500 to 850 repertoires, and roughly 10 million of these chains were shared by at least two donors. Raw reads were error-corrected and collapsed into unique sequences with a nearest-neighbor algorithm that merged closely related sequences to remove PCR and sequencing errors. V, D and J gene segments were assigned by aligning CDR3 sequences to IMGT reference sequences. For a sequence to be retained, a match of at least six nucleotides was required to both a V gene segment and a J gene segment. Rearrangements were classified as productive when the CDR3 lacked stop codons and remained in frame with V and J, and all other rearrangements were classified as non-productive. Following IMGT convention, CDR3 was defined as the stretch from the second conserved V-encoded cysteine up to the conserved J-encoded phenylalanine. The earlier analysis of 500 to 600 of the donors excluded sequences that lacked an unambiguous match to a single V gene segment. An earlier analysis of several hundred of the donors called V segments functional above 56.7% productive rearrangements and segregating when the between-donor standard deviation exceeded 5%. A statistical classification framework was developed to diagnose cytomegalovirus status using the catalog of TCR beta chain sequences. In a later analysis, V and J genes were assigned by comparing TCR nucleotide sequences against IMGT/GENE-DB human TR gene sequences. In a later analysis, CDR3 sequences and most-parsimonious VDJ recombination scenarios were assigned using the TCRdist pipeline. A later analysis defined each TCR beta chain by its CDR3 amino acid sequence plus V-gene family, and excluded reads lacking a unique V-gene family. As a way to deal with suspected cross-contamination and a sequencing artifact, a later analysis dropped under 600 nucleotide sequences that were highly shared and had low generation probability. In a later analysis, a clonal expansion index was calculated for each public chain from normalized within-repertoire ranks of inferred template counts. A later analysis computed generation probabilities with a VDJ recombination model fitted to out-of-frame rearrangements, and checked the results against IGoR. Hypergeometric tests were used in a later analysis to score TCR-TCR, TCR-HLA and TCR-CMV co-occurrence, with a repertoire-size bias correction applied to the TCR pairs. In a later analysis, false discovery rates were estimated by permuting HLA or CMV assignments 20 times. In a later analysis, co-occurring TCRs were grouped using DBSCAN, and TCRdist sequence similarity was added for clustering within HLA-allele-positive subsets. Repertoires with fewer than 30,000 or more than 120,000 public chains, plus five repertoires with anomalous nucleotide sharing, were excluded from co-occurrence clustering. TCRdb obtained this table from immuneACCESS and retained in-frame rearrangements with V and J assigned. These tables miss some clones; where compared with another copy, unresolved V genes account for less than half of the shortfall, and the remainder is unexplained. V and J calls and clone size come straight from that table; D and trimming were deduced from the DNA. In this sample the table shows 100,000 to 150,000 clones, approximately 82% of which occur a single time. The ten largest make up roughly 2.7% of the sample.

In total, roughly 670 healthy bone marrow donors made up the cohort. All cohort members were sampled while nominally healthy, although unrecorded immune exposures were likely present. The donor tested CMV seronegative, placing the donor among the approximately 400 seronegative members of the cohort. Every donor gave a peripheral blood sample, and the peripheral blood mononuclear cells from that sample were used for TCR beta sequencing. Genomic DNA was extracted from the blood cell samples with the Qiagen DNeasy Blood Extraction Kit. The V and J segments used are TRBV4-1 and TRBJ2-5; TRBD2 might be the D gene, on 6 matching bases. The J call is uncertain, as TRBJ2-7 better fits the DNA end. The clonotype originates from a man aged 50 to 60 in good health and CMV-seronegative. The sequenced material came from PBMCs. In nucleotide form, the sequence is TGCGCCAGCAGCCAAGTGGGTGGGCGGGGCCTCTCCTACGAGCAGTACTTC. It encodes CASSQVGGRGLSYEQYF.